The rows below give T cell receptor beta chains drawn from one sample of a study of blood T cell repertoires in COVID-19. Sequencing used immunoSEQ multiplex PCR; TCRdb keeps in-frame clones, though not all of them. The sample shows approximately 70,000 clones, 79% of them seen only once. Sequenced sample: peripheral blood. These receptors originate from a woman at least 80 years old with active or convalescent COVID-19. The CDR3 runs from the conserved cysteine through the conserved F or W. The order of the fields is D gene, CDR3 length, J gene, clone size, V gene, CDR3 DNA, CDR3 protein. The D gene is left open where the match is weak. A clone size is listed for some rows: how often the clone was seen (once, few, many), or a class if it is expanded.

TRBD2 | 16 | TRBJ2-5 | few | TRBV7-9 | TGTGCCAGCAGCTTAGCGACGACTAGCGGCCAAGAGACCCAGTACTTC | CASSLATTSGQETQYF
- | 14 | TRBJ2-7 | - | TRBV28 | TGTGCCAGCAGCAGACGACAGATTCTACGCGAGCAGTACTTC | CASSRRQILREQYF
TRBD2 | 15 | TRBJ2-2 | - | TRBV19 | TGTGCCAGTAGTATCCTAGCGGGGGTCACCGGGGAGCTGTTTTTT | CASSILAGVTGELFF
- | 13 | TRBJ2-4 | few | TRBV2 | TGTGCCAGCCGCGAACTAGCCAAAAACATTCAGTACTTC | CASRELAKNIQYF
- | 14 | TRBJ1-5 | - | TRBV6-2/TRBV6-3 | TGTGCCAGCAGTTACCTTGTCAGCAATCAGCCCCAGCATTTT | CASSYLVSNQPQHF
TRBD2 | 15 | TRBJ2-1 | - | TRBV11-3 | TGTGCCAGCAGCTTAGATGGCCGGGGGGGAAATGAGCAGTTCTTC | CASSLDGRGGNEQFF
TRBD2 | 16 | TRBJ2-3 | - | TRBV4-2 | TGTGCCAGCAGCCGGGGCCTAGCGGAACGCACAGATACGCAGTATTTT | CASSRGLAERTDTQYF
TRBD2 | 15 | TRBJ2-2 | - | TRBV5-1 | TGCGCCAGCAGCCGACTCCGGGGGGGCACCGGGGAGCTGTTTTTT | CASSRLRGGTGELFF
- | 14 | TRBJ1-5 | - | TRBV28 | TGTGCCAGCAGGTACAGGGTACGGAATCAGCCCCAGCATTTT | CASRYRVRNQPQHF
- | 15 | TRBJ1-1 | - | TRBV7-2 | TGTGCCAGCAGCCCGCGGGGGGGGCGTACCACTGAAGCTTTCTTT | CASSPRGGRTTEAFF
- | 13 | TRBJ2-1 | - | TRBV3-1/TRBV3-2 | TGTGCCAGCAGCCATTGGGGGCAGGGTGAGCAGTTCTTC | CASSHWGQGEQFF
- | 16 | TRBJ2-7 | - | TRBV15 | TGTGCCACCAGCAGAGATATTACCCTGGAGGCGTACGAGCAGTACTTC | CATSRDITLEAYEQYF
TRBD1 | 14 | TRBJ1-1 | few | TRBV18 | TGTGCCAGCTCAAGAACCAGGGGGTACACTGAAGCTTTCTTT | CASSRTRGYTEAFF
TRBD2 | 18 | TRBJ2-3 | - | TRBV7-2 | TGTGCCAGCAGCTTAGTTTGGCTAGCGGGGGCCCGCACAGATACGCAGTATTTT | CASSLVWLAGARTDTQYF
TRBD1 | 16 | TRBJ2-7 | - | TRBV4-3 | TGCGCCAGCAGCCAGTCGTTTGGGACAGGCTCCTACGAGCAGTACTTC | CASSQSFGTGSYEQYF
- | 13 | TRBJ2-5 | - | TRBV19 | TGTGCCAGTAGCAACGACAGGTCAGGGACCCAGTACTTC | CASSNDRSGTQYF
TRBD1 | 14 | TRBJ2-7 | once | TRBV5-1 | TGCGCCAGCAGCAAGACAGGGGGATGGAACGAGCAGTACTTC | CASSKTGGWNEQYF
- | 13 | TRBJ2-1 | - | TRBV19 | TGTGCCAGTAGTATAGATCCTAACAATGAGCAGTTCTTC | CASSIDPNNEQFF
TRBD1 | 17 | TRBJ1-2 | - | TRBV4-3 | TGCGCCAGCAGCCAAGGCCCGGGACAGGACCCAGAGGATGGCTACACCTTC | CASSQGPGQDPEDGYTF
TRBD1 | 16 | TRBJ2-5 | - | TRBV11-2 | TGTGCCAGCAGCCTAGGCTACCGGGACAGGGGCGAGACCCAGTACTTC | CASSLGYRDRGETQYF